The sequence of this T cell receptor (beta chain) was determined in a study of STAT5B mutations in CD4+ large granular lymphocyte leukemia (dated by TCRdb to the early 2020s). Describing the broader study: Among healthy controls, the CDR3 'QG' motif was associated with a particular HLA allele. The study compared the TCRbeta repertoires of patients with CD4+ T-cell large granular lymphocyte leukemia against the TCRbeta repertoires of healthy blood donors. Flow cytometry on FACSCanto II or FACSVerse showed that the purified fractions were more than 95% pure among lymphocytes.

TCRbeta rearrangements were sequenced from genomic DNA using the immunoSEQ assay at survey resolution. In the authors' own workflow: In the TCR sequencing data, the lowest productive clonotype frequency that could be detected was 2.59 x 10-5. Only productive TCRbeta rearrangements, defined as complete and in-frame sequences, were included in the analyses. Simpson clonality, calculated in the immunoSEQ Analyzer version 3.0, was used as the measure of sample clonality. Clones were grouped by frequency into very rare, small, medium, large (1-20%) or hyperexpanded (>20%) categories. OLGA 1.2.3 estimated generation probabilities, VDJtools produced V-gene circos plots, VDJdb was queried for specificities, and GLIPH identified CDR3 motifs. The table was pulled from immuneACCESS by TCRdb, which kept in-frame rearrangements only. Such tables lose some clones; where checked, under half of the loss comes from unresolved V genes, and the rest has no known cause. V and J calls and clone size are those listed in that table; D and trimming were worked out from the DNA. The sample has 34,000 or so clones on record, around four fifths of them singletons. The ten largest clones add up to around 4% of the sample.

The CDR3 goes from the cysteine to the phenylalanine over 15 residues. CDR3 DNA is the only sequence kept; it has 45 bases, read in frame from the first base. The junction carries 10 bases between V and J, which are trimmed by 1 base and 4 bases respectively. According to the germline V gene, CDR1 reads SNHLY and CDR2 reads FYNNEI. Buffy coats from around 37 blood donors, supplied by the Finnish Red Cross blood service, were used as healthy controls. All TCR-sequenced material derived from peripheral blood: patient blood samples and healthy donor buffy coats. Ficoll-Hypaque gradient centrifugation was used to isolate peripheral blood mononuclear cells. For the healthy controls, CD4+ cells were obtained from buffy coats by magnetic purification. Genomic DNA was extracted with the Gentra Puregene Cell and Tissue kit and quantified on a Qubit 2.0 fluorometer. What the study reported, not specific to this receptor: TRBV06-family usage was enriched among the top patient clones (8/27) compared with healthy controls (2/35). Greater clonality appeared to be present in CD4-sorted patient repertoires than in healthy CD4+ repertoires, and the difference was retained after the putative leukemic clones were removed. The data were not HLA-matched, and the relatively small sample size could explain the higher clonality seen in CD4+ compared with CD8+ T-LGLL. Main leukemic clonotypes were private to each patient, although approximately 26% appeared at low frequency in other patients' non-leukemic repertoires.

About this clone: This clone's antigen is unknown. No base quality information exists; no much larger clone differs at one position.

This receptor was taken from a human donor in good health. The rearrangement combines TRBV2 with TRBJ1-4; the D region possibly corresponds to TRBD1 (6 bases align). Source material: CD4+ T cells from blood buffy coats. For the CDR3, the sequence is CASSEGGGFNEKLFF. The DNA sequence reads TGTGCCAGCAGTGAAGGCGGGGGCTTTAATGAAAAACTGTTTTTT.